The 24 T cell receptor beta chains in this list originate from one sample, sequenced in a study of T cells in women clearing cervical HPV infection. The repertoire was sequenced with immunoSEQ multiplex PCR; TCRdb's copy has only in-frame clones and lacks some. Its clone listing holds about 20,000 clones. The source material was blood buffy coat. The receptors shown here come from a woman aged 18 to 75 with a cervical HPV16 infection that either progressed to CIN3+ or cleared (not recorded which).

Note on this clone: Sequencing ends 3 residues short of the CDR3 end; the germline J gene provides the rest. The V gene is TRBV6-4, the J gene TRBJ2-7; no clear D. Germline V gene lookup returns CDR1 MRHNA and CDR2 SNTAGT. V lost 0 bases and J lost 6, with 24 bases in between. The CDR3 has 18 amino acids. The DNA read from the CDR3 is TGTGCCAGCAGTGACTCGAAGGAACCTGTTGAGTCGGGTTGCGAG. Its translation: CASSDSKEPVESGCE. The full-length CDR3 reads as CASSDSKEPVESGCEQYF.

On this clone: The read stops 3 residues short of the end of the CDR3; the missing end is completed from the germline J gene. The chain uses TRBV19 and TRBJ2-1; 9 bases map to TRBD2. The germline V gene has CDR1 LNHDA and CDR2 SQIVND (reference sequence). Trimming cost V 2 bases and J 7 bases; bases outside gene matches: 9. The CDR3 totals 16 residues. The CDR3 sequence is CASSIWGGGARNEQFF. Partial CDR3 DNA: TGTGCCAGTAGTATATGGGGCGGGGGGGCCAGGAATGAG.

In regard to this clone: Read data end 3 residues before the CDR3 end; the end is taken from the germline J gene. The chain has TRBV7-3 and TRBJ2-2; 9 bases are shared with TRBD2. The CDR3 runs 15 residues. The V gene end was trimmed by 5 bases and the J gene end by 1 base; junction bases not matched to a gene: 2. Looked up from germline, CDR1 is SGHTA and CDR2 is FQGTGA. The CDR3 sequence is CASSPLAGNTGELFF. The sequenced CDR3 bases are TGTGCCAGCAGCCCACTAGCGGGGAACACCGGGGAG.

For this clone: The read falls 3 residues short of the CDR3 end, and the missing part is taken from the germline J gene. The gene calls are TRBV5-1 and TRBJ2-5; TRBD1 matches at 10 bases. Germline trimming cut 4 bases from V and 5 bases from J; bases unmatched to any gene: 14. This CDR3 spans 17 amino acids. Germline CDR1 SGHRS, CDR2 YFSETQ. CDR3 sequence reads: CASSLPGQGQLRETQYF. The covered CDR3 bases are TGCGCCAGCAGCCTCCCGGGACAGGGGCAGTTGAGGGAGACC.

Concerning this clone itself: The read stops 3 residues short of the end of the CDR3; the missing end is completed from the germline J gene. The gene calls are TRBV14 and TRBJ1-1, with 8 bases lining up with TRBD1. J was trimmed by 0 bases and V by 3 bases; bases with no gene match: 6. CDR1 is SGHDN, CDR2 FVKESK, per germline. This CDR3 is 16 amino acids long. The DNA read from the CDR3 is TGTGCCAGCAGCCATCATGGACAGGGAATGAACACTGAA. As protein: CASSHHGQGMNTE. The CDR3 reads in full as CASSHHGQGMNTEAFF.

Turning to this clone: From the germline J gene comes the end of the CDR3, since the read stops 3 residues before it. The rearrangement links TRBV7-8 to TRBJ1-5, with D perhaps matching TRBD1 (6 bases). There are 14 residues in the CDR3. Looked up from germline, CDR1 is SGHVS and CDR2 is FQNEAQ. V gave up 6 bases and J gave up 6 bases, with 15 bases separating them. The sequenced part of the CDR3 DNA is TGTGCCAGCAGTCCGATTAACAGGGCTCAGCCC. Translated: CASSPINRAQP. The CDR3 reads in full as CASSPINRAQPQHF.

Regarding this clone: Sequencing ends 3 residues short of the CDR3 end; the germline J gene provides the rest. This chain joins TRBV11-2 and TRBJ1-1; the D is unclear. From germline, CDR1 is SGHAT and CDR2 FQNNGV. Trimming pared 1 base from V and 0 bases from J, leaving 9 bases between. This CDR3 has 15 residues. The part of the CDR3 DNA that was read is TGTGCCAGCAGCTTAGTCGCCTTAGTGAACACTGAA. Protein product: CASSLVALVNTE. In full, the CDR3 reads CASSLVALVNTEAFF.

On this clone: The read ends 3 residues early relative to the CDR3; the germline J gene fills the gap. V and J are TRBV20-1 and TRBJ1-5; possibly TRBD1 for D (5 bases). The CDR3 length is 18 residues. The germline V and J ends were trimmed by 1 base and 0 bases, with 19 bases remaining between them. The germline gives CDR1 DFQATT, CDR2 SNEGSKA (reference sequence). CDR3 sequence: CSARVGVVGDYSNQPQHF. The part of the CDR3 DNA that was read is TGCAGTGCTAGAGTGGGAGTGGTAGGGGATTATAGCAATCAGCCC.

In the case of this clone: The missing CDR3 end, 3 residues past where the read stops, is filled in from the germline J gene. Other DNA sequences in the sample encode the same CDR3. The rearrangement links TRBV18 to TRBJ2-3, with D possibly being TRBD1 (5 bases). Germline V CDR1 and CDR2: KGHSH, LQKENI. This CDR3 has 14 amino acids. The part of the CDR3 DNA that was read is TGTGCCAGCTCCCCCCCGAGCGCAGGGCGAACG. Encoded protein: CASSPPSAGRT. The entire CDR3 is CASSPPSAGRTQYF. The whole variable domain, remainder taken from reference TRBV18 and TRBJ2-3, is NAGVMQNPRHLVRRRGQEARLRCSPMKGHSHVYWYRQLPEEGLKFMVYLQKENIIDESGMPKERFSAEFPKEGPSILRIQQVVRGDSAAYFCASSPPSAGRTQYFGPGTRLTVL.

Concerning this clone: Read data end 3 residues before the CDR3 end; the end is taken from the germline J gene. This sequence joins TRBV18 and TRBJ1-2, with 8 bases matching TRBD1. The junction had 8 bases not matched to a gene; V was cut back by 5 bases and J by 3 bases. The CDR3 contains 15 residues. Germline assignment: CDR1 KGHSH and CDR2 LQKENI. CDR3 bases read: TGTGCCAGCTCATCGTCTCCGGGACAGGACTATGGC. It is translated as CASSSSPGQDYG. The whole CDR3 protein is CASSSSPGQDYGYTF.

The CDR3 bases that were read are TGTGCCAGCAGCTTAGAGGCAGACTTCTATGGC. It specifies CASSLEADFYG. The entire CDR3 protein is CASSLEADFYGYTF. The rearrangement links TRBV7-9 to TRBJ1-2; no reliable D call. The read gets to within 3 residues of the CDR3 end, and the germline J gene fills in the rest. V was shortened by 1 base and J by 4 bases, with 10 bases between the two germline ends. This CDR3 region has 14 residues. CDR1 and CDR2 (germline): SEHNR, FQNEAQ (reference sequence).

About this clone itself: The read ends 3 residues early relative to the CDR3; the germline J gene fills the gap. V usage is TRBV2 and J usage is TRBJ2-5; TRBD2 matches 8 bases. J was trimmed by 4 bases and V by 6 bases; bases with no gene match: 4. Per germline, CDR1 SNHLY and CDR2 FYNNEI. This CDR3 spans 13 amino acids. Partial CDR3 DNA: TGTGCCAGCAGCGGGGGGGCCGGAGAGACC. Protein: CASSGGAGET. The whole CDR3 region reads CASSGGAGETQYF.

Turning to this clone: The read ends 3 residues shy of where the CDR3 ends; the end is completed using the germline J gene. The chain employs TRBV6-1 and TRBJ2-5, with D unclear. V was trimmed by 2 bases and J by 2 bases, leaving 12 bases between them. This CDR3 contains 15 residues. The germline V gene encodes CDR1 MNHNS and CDR2 SASEGT. CDR3 DNA (partial): TGTGCCAGCAGTGAACATCTAACAGAGCAAGAGACC. It is translated as CASSEHLTEQET. The entire CDR3 reads CASSEHLTEQETQYF.

This clone is deemed medium-sized (0.01 to 0.1%) by its frequency. The read halts 3 residues ahead of the CDR3 end, with the missing end drawn from the germline J gene. The chain carries TRBV14 and TRBJ2-5; the D call may be TRBD1 or TRBD2 (5 bases each). This CDR3 comprises 15 residues. Trimming shortened V by 2 bases and J by 5 bases, and 15 bases separated the two germline ends. The germline V gene has CDR1 SGHDN and CDR2 FVKESK. The DNA read from the CDR3 is TGTGCCAGCAGCCAATGGCAGGGTCGAGGGGAGACC. Its translation is CASSQWQGRGET. The CDR3 reads in full as CASSQWQGRGETQYF.

Comments on this clone: The read ends 3 residues before the CDR3 terminus; that terminus is restored from the germline J gene. This chain connects TRBV7-2 to TRBJ1-2; possibly TRBD1 for D (5 bases). Germline values: CDR1 SGHTA, CDR2 FQGNSA. The V end was cut by 1 base, the J end by 4 bases, with 7 bases between. The CDR3 runs 13 residues. CDR3 bases read: TGTGCCAGCAGCTTAGATACAGGCTATGGC. Residues: CASSLDTGYG. The CDR3 reads in full as CASSLDTGYGYTF.

This chain's CDR3 is CSARPTGRSGNSPLHF. Partial CDR3 DNA: TGCAGTGCTAGACCCACCGGACGGTCGGGGAATTCACCC. J is TRBJ1-6 and V is TRBV20-1; no firm D call. The read terminates 3 residues before the CDR3 end, so the remaining end is supplied by the germline J gene. V was shortened by 2 bases and J by 7 bases, with 18 bases between the two germline ends. CDR1 and CDR2 from the germline V gene are DFQATT and SNEGSKA (reference sequence). This CDR3 contains 16 residues.

Of note for this clone: The read gets to within 3 residues of the CDR3 end, and the germline J gene fills in the rest. Different DNA sequences within this sample yield the same CDR3. The chain links TRBV5-1 to TRBJ2-5; 14 bases map to TRBD2. Per the germline V gene, CDR1 is SGHRS and CDR2 is YFSETQ. This CDR3 is built from 17 residues. Trimming cost V 0 bases and J 3 bases; bases outside gene matches: 4. CDR3 in amino acids: CASSLGLAGGTKETQYF. CDR3 DNA, as far as it was read: TGCGCCAGCAGCTTGGGACTAGCGGGGGGGACTAAAGAGACC.

Notes on this clone: The read finishes 3 residues shy of the CDR3 end, and the germline J gene is used to complete it. The chain has TRBV13 and TRBJ2-2, with a possible D match to TRBD1 (6 bases). From germline, CDR1 is PRHDT and CDR2 FYEKMQ (reference sequence). Trimming removed 2 bases at V and 2 bases at J, with 9 bases between. This CDR3 contains 15 residues. CDR3 in amino acids: CASSLLTGNTGELFF. The CDR3 bases that were read are TGTGCCAGCAGCTTATTGACAGGAAACACCGGGGAG.

Measured by frequency, this clone is medium-sized. The CDR3 goes on 3 residues after the read ends, and that part is filled in from the germline J gene. This chain connects TRBV2 to TRBJ2-5; D might be TRBD2 (6 bases). The CDR3 covers 17 residues. The V gene's germline CDR1 is SNHLY and CDR2 FYNNEI. V lost 3 bases, J lost 1 base, and 18 bases lay in between. CDR3 in amino acids: CASSEGGRALPQETQYF. The DNA read from the CDR3 is TGTGCCAGCAGTGAGGGGGGACGGGCGCTCCCCCAAGAGACC.

A word on this clone: The observed sequence ends 3 residues before the CDR3 terminus, with the missing tail filled in from the germline J gene. The V gene is TRBV2, the J gene TRBJ1-4; 7 bases line up with TRBD1. CDR1 SNHLY and CDR2 FYNNEI come from the germline V gene. The CDR3 has 15 residues. With V trimmed by 5 bases and J by 3 bases, 6 bases remained unmatched. The chain's CDR3 is CASSRRGQSNEKLFF. The sequenced CDR3 bases are TGTGCCAGCAGTAGACGGGGACAGTCTAATGAAAAA.

To note about this clone: The read terminates 3 residues before the CDR3 end, so the remaining end is supplied by the germline J gene. The V call is TRBV7-2, the J call TRBJ2-3; TRBD2 is a possible D gene (6 bases). CDR3 length: 14 residues. The germline CDR1 and CDR2 sequences are SGHTA and FQGNSA. Trimming took 4 bases from V and 6 from J, leaving 14 bases between them. The CDR3 reads CASSSRLVSDTQYF. The CDR3 DNA, read in part, is TGTGCCAGCAGCTCTAGACTAGTAAGCGATACG.

CDR3 bases read: TGTGCCAGTAGACAATTGGACAGGGTTAACACTGAA. It is translated as CASRQLDRVNTE. The whole CDR3 is CASRQLDRVNTEAFF. The chain employs TRBV19 and TRBJ1-1; 8 nucleotides match TRBD1. The read gets to within 3 residues of the CDR3 end, and the germline J gene fills in the rest. The CDR3 runs 15 residues. Unmatched junction bases numbered 8, after V lost 6 bases and J lost 2 bases. CDR1 LNHDA and CDR2 SQIVND come from the germline V gene (reference sequence).

On this clone itself: The read ends 3 residues before the CDR3 terminus; that terminus is restored from the germline J gene. The chain joins TRBV7-8 to TRBJ1-3, with D unresolved. This CDR3 region has 15 residues. The V gene's germline CDR1 is SGHVS and CDR2 FQNEAQ. Trimming cost V 5 bases and J 0 bases, with 11 bases left between them. The covered CDR3 bases are TGTGCCAGCAGCCCCGGGTTGGTCTCTGGAAACACC. This codes for CASSPGLVSGNT. The entire CDR3 protein is CASSPGLVSGNTIYF. Full variable domain (outside the CDR3, taken from reference TRBV7-8 and TRBJ1-3): GAGVSQSPRYKVAKRGQDVALRCDPISGHVSLFWYQQALGQGPEFLTYFQNEAQLDKSGLPSDRFFAERPEGSVSTLKIQRTQQEDSAVYLCASSPGLVSGNTIYFGEGSWLTVV.

As to this clone: The CDR3 is cut off 3 residues early in the read; its end comes from the germline J gene. The genes are TRBV7-2 and TRBJ2-3; D is undetermined. The V gene lost 1 base and the J gene lost 5 bases, with 7 bases spanning the gap. This CDR3 comprises 13 residues. Germline CDR1 is SGHTA and CDR2 is FQGNSA. Partial CDR3 DNA: TGTGCCAGCAGCTTAGTACATATAGATACG. Protein product: CASSLVHIDT. The whole CDR3 sequence reads CASSLVHIDTQYF.